This T cell receptor beta chain derives from a study of shared clonotypes between healthy human individuals. Clones were read by immunoSEQ multiplex PCR, and TCRdb kept only the in-frame ones, dropping some. The sample includes about 690,000 clones, 90% seen only once; the top ten take 34%. Unmatched junction bases numbered 7, after V lost 7 bases and J lost 4 bases. From germline, CDR1 is SNHLY and CDR2 FYNNEI. The CDR3 consists of 15 residues. The chain carries TRBV2 and TRBJ2-3; 11 bases align to TRBD2. Material for sequencing was memory CD8+ T cells from PBMCs. As for subset: CD45RO+ cells pooled with CCR7-negative TemRA cells. The origin of this receptor is a man aged 18 to 29 in good health. Some clones in this sample may be carry-over from other donors' samples. The chain's CDR3 is CASTVLAGVADTQYF. CDR3 DNA sequence: TGTGCCAGCACCGTACTAGCGGGAGTTGCAGATACGCAGTATTTT.